These T cell receptor beta chains were read from a single sample in a study of early T cells in non-severe SARS-CoV-2 infection. TCRdb re-analysed the 5' RACE reads in MiXCR, keeping a single row per CDR3 protein. The sample has 69,000 or so distinct CDR3 sequences, roughly a tenth seen once. The sample was whole blood. The receptors derive from an adult who was a healthcare worker with PCR-confirmed SARS-CoV-2 infection or an uninfected control (not recorded which). Both conserved end residues are part of each CDR3. A D gene is named only where the DNA matches it firmly. Rows may omit the clone size; those that give it use once, few, many or a size class.

v_gene: TRBV9; j_gene: TRBJ2-7; abundance: .; d_gene: .; CDR3aa: CASSVDASLEDEQYF; CDR3nt: TGTGCCAGCAGCGTAGACGCGTCCCTGGAGGACGAGCAGTACTTC
v_gene: TRBV12-3/TRBV12-4; j_gene: TRBJ1-1; abundance: .; d_gene: .; CDR3aa: CASSLAPDRTEAFF; CDR3nt: TGTGCCAGCAGTTTAGCGCCGGACAGAACTGAAGCTTTCTTT
v_gene: TRBV24-1; j_gene: TRBJ2-1; abundance: few; d_gene: .; CDR3aa: CATSDKSDSYNEQFF; CDR3nt: TGTGCCACCAGTGATAAGTCGGACTCCTACAATGAGCAGTTCTTC
v_gene: TRBV14; j_gene: TRBJ2-3; abundance: .; d_gene: .; CDR3aa: CASSIGRNTQYF; CDR3nt: TGTGCCAGCAGCATCGGACGGAATACGCAGTATTTT
v_gene: TRBV30; j_gene: TRBJ2-5; abundance: many; d_gene: .; CDR3aa: CAWSVRGVQETQYF; CDR3nt: TGTGCCTGGAGTGTAAGGGGAGTTCAAGAGACCCAGTACTTC
v_gene: TRBV3-1; j_gene: TRBJ1-1; abundance: medium-sized; d_gene: TRBD1; CDR3aa: CASSASEQGYEAFF; CDR3nt: TGTGCCAGCAGCGCATCTGAACAGGGGTATGAAGCTTTCTTT
v_gene: TRBV6-2/TRBV6-3; j_gene: TRBJ2-3; abundance: many; d_gene: .; CDR3aa: CASKGGEHTDTQYF; CDR3nt: TGTGCCAGCAAGGGGGGTGAGCACACAGATACGCAGTATTTT
v_gene: TRBV20-1; j_gene: TRBJ1-1; abundance: few; d_gene: .; CDR3aa: CSARRAGVNTEAFF; CDR3nt: TGCAGTGCTAGAAGGGCAGGGGTGAACACTGAAGCTTTCTTT
v_gene: TRBV20-1; j_gene: TRBJ2-3; abundance: few; d_gene: .; CDR3aa: CSARGRLEDTQYF; CDR3nt: TGCAGTGCTAGAGGAAGACTAGAGGATACGCAGTATTTT
v_gene: TRBV29-1; j_gene: TRBJ1-1; abundance: .; d_gene: .; CDR3aa: CTVRGDTEAFF; CDR3nt: TGTACCGTCCGAGGTGACACTGAAGCTTTCTTT
v_gene: TRBV4-3; j_gene: TRBJ2-7; abundance: many; d_gene: .; CDR3aa: CASSQFGQRASYEQYF; CDR3nt: TGCGCCAGCAGCCAATTCGGCCAGCGGGCCTCCTACGAGCAGTACTTC
v_gene: TRBV29-1; j_gene: TRBJ2-5; abundance: .; d_gene: TRBD2; CDR3aa: CSVGSGSPGTQYF; CDR3nt: TGCAGCGTTGGTAGCGGGAGCCCCGGGACCCAGTACTTC
v_gene: TRBV20-1; j_gene: TRBJ1-5; abundance: few; d_gene: TRBD1; CDR3aa: CSARVLGTGANQPQHF; CDR3nt: TGCAGTGCTAGGGTCCTCGGGACAGGGGCAAATCAGCCCCAGCATTTT
v_gene: TRBV6-5; j_gene: TRBJ1-1; abundance: once; d_gene: .; CDR3aa: CASSSPTRSNTEAFF; CDR3nt: TGTGCCAGCAGTTCACCTACTAGGTCGAACACTGAAGCTTTCTTT
v_gene: TRBV3-1; j_gene: TRBJ2-7; abundance: .; d_gene: TRBD1; CDR3aa: CASSQVRDSYEQYF; CDR3nt: TGTGCCAGCAGCCAAGTTAGGGACAGCTACGAGCAGTACTTC
v_gene: TRBV10-1; j_gene: TRBJ1-3; abundance: many; d_gene: .; CDR3aa: CASSESVLASGNTIYF; CDR3nt: TGCGCCAGCAGTGAGTCAGTTTTGGCATCTGGAAACACCATATATTTT
v_gene: TRBV18; j_gene: TRBJ2-4; abundance: few; d_gene: .; CDR3aa: CASSPTFEGQRTNIQYF; CDR3nt: TGTGCCAGCTCACCGACTTTTGAGGGGCAGAGGACGAACATTCAGTACTTC
v_gene: TRBV7-9; j_gene: TRBJ2-3; abundance: .; d_gene: TRBD1; CDR3aa: CASSRRTGGQYTQYF; CDR3nt: TGTGCCAGCAGCCGTCGGACAGGAGGTCAATATACGCAGTATTTT
v_gene: TRBV24-1; j_gene: TRBJ1-1; abundance: many; d_gene: .; CDR3aa: CATSDSTEAFF; CDR3nt: TGTGCCACCAGTGACTCCACTGAAGCTTTCTTT
v_gene: TRBV18; j_gene: TRBJ1-2; abundance: .; d_gene: .; CDR3aa: CASSPSGGPNYGYTF; CDR3nt: TGTGCCAGCTCACCATCCGGGGGGCCTAACTATGGCTACACCTTC
v_gene: TRBV4-2; j_gene: TRBJ2-1; abundance: many; d_gene: TRBD2; CDR3aa: CASSLGTSGGREQFF; CDR3nt: TGTGCCAGCAGCCTAGGGACTAGCGGGGGTAGGGAGCAGTTCTTC
v_gene: TRBV7-9; j_gene: TRBJ1-1; abundance: few; d_gene: .; CDR3aa: CASSPATEAFF; CDR3nt: TGTGCCAGCAGCCCGGCGACTGAAGCTTTCTTT
v_gene: TRBV21-1; j_gene: TRBJ2-7; abundance: .; d_gene: .; CDR3aa: CASSNNPIDRSSYEQYF; CDR3nt: TGTGCCAGCAGCAATAATCCGATCGACAGGAGCTCCTACGAGCAGTACTTC
v_gene: TRBV10-2; j_gene: TRBJ2-1; abundance: many; d_gene: .; CDR3aa: CASSNSPGLDNEQFF; CDR3nt: TGCGCCAGCAGTAACAGCCCCGGGCTTGACAATGAGCAGTTCTTC
v_gene: TRBV6-5; j_gene: TRBJ2-7; abundance: few; d_gene: .; CDR3aa: CASSYSPSYEQYF; CDR3nt: TGTGCCAGCAGTTACTCTCCCAGTTACGAGCAGTACTTC
v_gene: TRBV5-1; j_gene: TRBJ2-7; abundance: .; d_gene: TRBD1; CDR3aa: CASSPRGQGTYEQYF; CDR3nt: TGCGCCAGCAGCCCTCGAGGACAGGGAACCTACGAGCAGTACTTC
v_gene: TRBV12-3/TRBV12-4; j_gene: TRBJ1-2; abundance: few; d_gene: .; CDR3aa: CASSRGTPYGYTF; CDR3nt: TGTGCCAGCAGCCGCGGGACGCCGTATGGCTACACCTTC
v_gene: TRBV18; j_gene: TRBJ2-1; abundance: .; d_gene: .; CDR3aa: CASSPPTRNDEQFF; CDR3nt: TGTGCCAGCTCACCACCTACTAGGAACGATGAGCAGTTCTTC
v_gene: TRBV5-8; j_gene: TRBJ1-2; abundance: many; d_gene: .; CDR3aa: CASSRNLEYGYTF; CDR3nt: TGTGCCAGCAGCCGCAACCTGGAGTATGGCTACACCTTC
v_gene: TRBV7-2; j_gene: TRBJ2-3; abundance: many; d_gene: TRBD2; CDR3aa: CASSPDSPGTSFRTDTQYF; CDR3nt: TGTGCCAGCAGCCCCGATTCACCCGGGACTAGCTTCCGCACAGATACGCAGTATTTT
v_gene: TRBV13; j_gene: TRBJ1-2; abundance: many; d_gene: TRBD1; CDR3aa: CASSRRDRAHYGYTF; CDR3nt: TGTGCCAGCAGCCGCCGGGACAGGGCTCACTATGGCTACACCTTC
v_gene: TRBV18; j_gene: TRBJ2-7; abundance: many; d_gene: .; CDR3aa: CASSTEGLSYEQYF; CDR3nt: TGTGCCAGCTCAACCGAAGGGCTGTCCTACGAGCAGTACTTC
v_gene: TRBV9; j_gene: TRBJ1-6; abundance: .; d_gene: .; CDR3aa: CASSVATNSPLHF; CDR3nt: TGTGCCAGCAGCGTAGCGACTAATTCACCCCTCCACTTT
v_gene: TRBV5-6; j_gene: TRBJ2-7; abundance: few; d_gene: .; CDR3aa: CASSLGQARLYEQYF; CDR3nt: TGTGCCAGCAGCTTGGGACAGGCCAGGCTGTACGAGCAGTACTTC
v_gene: TRBV9; j_gene: TRBJ2-1; abundance: many; d_gene: .; CDR3aa: CASSVAGHPSEQFF; CDR3nt: TGTGCCAGCAGCGTCGCGGGACACCCGTCGGAGCAGTTCTTC
v_gene: TRBV29-1; j_gene: TRBJ1-5; abundance: .; d_gene: TRBD1; CDR3aa: CSVRQGNQPQHF; CDR3nt: TGCAGCGTTCGACAGGGTAATCAGCCCCAGCATTTT
v_gene: TRBV12-3/TRBV12-4; j_gene: TRBJ2-7; abundance: many; d_gene: .; CDR3aa: CASSLKGSYEQYF; CDR3nt: TGTGCCAGCAGTTTAAAGGGGTCCTACGAGCAGTACTTC
v_gene: TRBV6-1; j_gene: TRBJ1-1; abundance: few; d_gene: TRBD1; CDR3aa: CASSRRDRANTEAFF; CDR3nt: TGTGCCAGCAGTCGCCGGGACAGGGCGAACACTGAAGCTTTCTTT
v_gene: TRBV27; j_gene: TRBJ2-2; abundance: few; d_gene: TRBD1; CDR3aa: CASTTGGRLVTGELFF; CDR3nt: TGTGCCAGCACGACAGGGGGCAGATTAGTCACCGGGGAGCTGTTTTTT
v_gene: TRBV19; j_gene: TRBJ1-2; abundance: many; d_gene: .; CDR3aa: CASSIQGGGYTF; CDR3nt: TGTGCCAGTAGTATCCAGGGCGGTGGCTACACCTTC
v_gene: TRBV21-1; j_gene: TRBJ2-1; abundance: many; d_gene: .; CDR3aa: CASSKPDRGNNEQFF; CDR3nt: TGTGCCAGCAGCAAACCGGACAGGGGGAACAATGAGCAGTTCTTC
v_gene: TRBV2; j_gene: TRBJ2-2; abundance: .; d_gene: .; CDR3aa: CASTPWSLRGVHGELFF; CDR3nt: TGTGCCAGCACCCCCTGGAGTCTGCGGGGAGTCCACGGGGAGCTGTTTTTT
v_gene: TRBV5-1; j_gene: TRBJ1-1; abundance: .; d_gene: .; CDR3aa: CASARGELNMNTEAFF; CDR3nt: TGCGCCAGTGCCCGGGGGGAATTAAATATGAACACTGAAGCTTTCTTT
v_gene: TRBV5-1; j_gene: TRBJ2-1; abundance: many; d_gene: .; CDR3aa: CASSLRDQYNEQFF; CDR3nt: TGCGCCAGCAGCTTGAGGGACCAATACAATGAGCAGTTCTTC
v_gene: TRBV4-1; j_gene: TRBJ2-7; abundance: many; d_gene: .; CDR3aa: CASSQGDTTSYEQYF; CDR3nt: TGCGCCAGCAGCCAAGGCGACACCACCTCCTACGAGCAGTACTTC